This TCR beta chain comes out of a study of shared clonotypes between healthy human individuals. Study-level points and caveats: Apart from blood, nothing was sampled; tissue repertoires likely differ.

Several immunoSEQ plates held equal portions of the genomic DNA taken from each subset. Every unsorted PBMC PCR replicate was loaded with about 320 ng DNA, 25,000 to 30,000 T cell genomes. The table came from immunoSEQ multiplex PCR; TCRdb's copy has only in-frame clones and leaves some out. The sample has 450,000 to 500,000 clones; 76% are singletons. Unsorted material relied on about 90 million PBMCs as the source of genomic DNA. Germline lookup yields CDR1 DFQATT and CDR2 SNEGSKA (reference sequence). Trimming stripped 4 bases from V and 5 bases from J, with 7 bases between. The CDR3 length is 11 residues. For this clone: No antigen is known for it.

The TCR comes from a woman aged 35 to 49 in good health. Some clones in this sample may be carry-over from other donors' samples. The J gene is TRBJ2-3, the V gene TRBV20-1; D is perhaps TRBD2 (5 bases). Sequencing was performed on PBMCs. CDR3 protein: CSAITRDTQYF. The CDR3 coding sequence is TGCAGTGCTATCACTAGAGATACGCAGTATTTT.